Included here is one T cell receptor beta chain sequence, with context. Its antigen is still unknown. The CDR3 has 15 amino acids. Looked up from germline, CDR1 is SEHNR and CDR2 is FQNEAQ (reference sequence). The germline V and J ends were trimmed by 1 base and 4 bases, with 10 bases remaining between them. This sample is drawn from a study of molecular identifiers for immune sequencing clone quantification. Study information: Within a replicate experiment, RNA obtained from either roughly 18,000 or 92,000 naive CD8 cells was divided into five aliquots, and four of those aliquots were then sequenced. Study-wide points: Whereas naive cells kept under 1% of molecules in clones above 20 RNA copies, such clones held over 99% in effectors. Jurkat TCR RNA spiked in from one cell reportedly remained identifiable amid about 1 million naive cells.

As previously described, bulk TCR libraries were made using listed TCR primers. MiXCR, applied by TCRdb to the PCR reads, yields one record per CDR3 protein. The profile shows about 320,000 distinct CDR3 sequences, about 22% of them singletons. V usage is TRBV7-9 and J usage is TRBJ2-2; no firm D call. Sample: naive CD8+ T cells from blood, with Jurkat cell RNA spiked in. Subset indicated: FACS-sorted CD8+CD4-CCR7+CD45RA+ naive T cells. The source is a human donor in good health. Some libraries in this study had Jurkat cell RNA spiked in. DNA of the CDR3: TGTGCCAGCAGCTTAGGTGTTGGGATCACCGGGGAGCTGTTTTTT. It translates to CASSLGVGITGELFF.